This T cell receptor beta chain originates from a study of patients and donors after allogeneic stem cell transplantation. The CDR3 loop spans 15 amino acids. Trimming cost V 0 bases and J 4 bases; bases outside gene matches: 5. The V gene's germline CDR1 is DFQATT and CDR2 SNEGSKA (reference sequence). This clonotype has at least ten counts. TCRdb used MiXCR to reprocess the RT-PCR reads, holding one entry per CDR3 protein. This table has about 960,000 distinct CDR3 sequences, 15% to 20% appearing once. V usage is TRBV20-1 and J usage is TRBJ1-2, with 10 bases identical to TRBD1. This TCR was recovered from a human donor who was either an allogeneic HSCT recipient or a stem cell or donor lymphocyte infusion donor (not recorded which). It is not recorded whose cells these are; they may come from a transplant donor. Sequences were obtained from blood, either unsorted or a sorted T cell fraction (not recorded which). CDR3 protein: CSARDQGQGSYGYTF. CDR3 nucleotides: TGCAGTGCTAGAGATCAGGGACAGGGGTCCTATGGCTACACCTTC.